This T cell receptor beta chain appears in the sequencing data of a study of T cell repertoires in cytomegalovirus infection. Study-wide context: Both CMV infection and a matching HLA type were indicated by public TCR beta signatures.

TCRdb used MiXCR to reprocess the reads, holding one entry per CDR3 protein. The sample lists about 740,000 distinct CDR3 sequences; roughly 35% were seen once. For this clonotype: What it binds is not known.

Study-wide points: CMV-specific TCR beta clonotypes restricted by HLA-C were the ones dominating the ex vivo response. Public TCR beta family frequency separated CMV-and-HLA carriers, including in an independent cohort.

This CDR3 contains 14 residues. The V end was cut by 4 bases, the J end by 5 bases, with 15 bases between. In germline, CDR1 is LGHNT, CDR2 FRNRAP. Sequencing used PBMCs. This TCR was sampled from a human donor in good health (CMV status not recorded). Some clones in this sample may be carry-over from other donors' samples. The chain has TRBV12-5 and TRBJ2-7; D not resolved. The CDR3 coding sequence is TGTGCTAGTGGTTCGCATTACAGCTTCCACGAGCAGTACTTC. Translation gives CASGSHYSFHEQYF.